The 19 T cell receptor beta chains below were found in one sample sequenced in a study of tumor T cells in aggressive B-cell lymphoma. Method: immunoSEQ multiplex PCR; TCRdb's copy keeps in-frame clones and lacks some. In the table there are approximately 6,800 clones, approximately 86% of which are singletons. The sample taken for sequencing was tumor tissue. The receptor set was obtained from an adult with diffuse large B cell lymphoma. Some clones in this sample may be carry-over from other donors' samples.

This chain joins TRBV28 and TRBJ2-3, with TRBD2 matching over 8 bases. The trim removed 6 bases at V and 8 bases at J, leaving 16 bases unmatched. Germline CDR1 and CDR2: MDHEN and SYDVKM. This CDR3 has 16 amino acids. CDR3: CASRGGEAGAPTTQYF. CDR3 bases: TGTGCCAGCAGGGGTGGCGAAGCGGGGGCTCCGACTACGCAGTATTTT.

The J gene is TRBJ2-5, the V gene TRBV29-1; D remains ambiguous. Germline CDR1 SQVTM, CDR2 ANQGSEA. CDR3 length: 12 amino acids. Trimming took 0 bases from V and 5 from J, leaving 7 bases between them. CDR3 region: CSVEEMSETQYF. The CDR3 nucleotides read TGCAGCGTTGAAGAAATGTCGGAGACCCAGTACTTC.

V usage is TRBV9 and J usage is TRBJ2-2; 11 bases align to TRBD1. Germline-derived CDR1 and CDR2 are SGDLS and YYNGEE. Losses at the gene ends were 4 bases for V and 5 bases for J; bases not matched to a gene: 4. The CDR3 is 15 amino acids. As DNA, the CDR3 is TGTGCCAGCAGCCCAGGGACAGGGGGGACCGGGGAGCTGTTTTTT. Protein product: CASSPGTGGTGELFF.

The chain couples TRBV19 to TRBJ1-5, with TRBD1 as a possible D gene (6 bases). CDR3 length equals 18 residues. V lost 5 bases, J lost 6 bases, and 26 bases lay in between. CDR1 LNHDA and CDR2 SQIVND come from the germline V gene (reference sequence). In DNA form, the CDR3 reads TGTGCCAGTAGTTACACACCAGGGGCTCAACTATGGGTTCAGCCCCAGCATTTT. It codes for CASSYTPGAQLWVQPQHF.

CDR3 protein: CASSHPQRDAYNEQFF. The CDR3 DNA follows: TGTGCCAGCAGCCACCCCCAGCGGGACGCCTACAATGAGCAGTTCTTC. The gene calls are TRBV4-2 and TRBJ2-1; 7 bases are shared with TRBD2. The V gene end was trimmed by 3 bases and the J gene end by 2 bases; junction bases not matched to a gene: 7. The CDR3 consists of 16 residues. Germline CDR1 and CDR2: LGHNA and YNFKEQ.

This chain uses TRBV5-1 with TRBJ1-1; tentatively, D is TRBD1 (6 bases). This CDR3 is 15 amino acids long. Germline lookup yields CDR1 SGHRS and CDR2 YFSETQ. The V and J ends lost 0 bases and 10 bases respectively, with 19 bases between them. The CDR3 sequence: CASSLGGGGALGAFF. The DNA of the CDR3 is TGCGCCAGCAGCTTGGGAGGGGGAGGGGCACTTGGAGCTTTCTTT.

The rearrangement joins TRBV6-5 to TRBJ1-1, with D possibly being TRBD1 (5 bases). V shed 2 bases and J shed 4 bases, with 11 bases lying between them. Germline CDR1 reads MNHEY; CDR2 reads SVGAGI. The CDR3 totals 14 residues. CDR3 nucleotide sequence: TGTGCCAGCAGTTACGCAAGGGGCCGCACTGAAGCTTTCTTT. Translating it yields CASSYARGRTEAFF.

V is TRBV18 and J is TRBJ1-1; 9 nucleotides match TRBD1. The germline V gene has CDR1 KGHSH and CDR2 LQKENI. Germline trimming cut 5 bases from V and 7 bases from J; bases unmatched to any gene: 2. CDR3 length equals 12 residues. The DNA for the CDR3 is TGTGCCAGCTCAGCGACAGGGGGTGAAGCTTTCTTT. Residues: CASSATGGEAFF.

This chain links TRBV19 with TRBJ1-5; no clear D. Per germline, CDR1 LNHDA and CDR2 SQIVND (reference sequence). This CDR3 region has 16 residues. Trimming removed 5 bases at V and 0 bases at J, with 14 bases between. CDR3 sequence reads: CASSPCTDYSNQPQHF. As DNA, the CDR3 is TGTGCCAGTAGTCCCTGCACGGACTATAGCAATCAGCCCCAGCATTTT.

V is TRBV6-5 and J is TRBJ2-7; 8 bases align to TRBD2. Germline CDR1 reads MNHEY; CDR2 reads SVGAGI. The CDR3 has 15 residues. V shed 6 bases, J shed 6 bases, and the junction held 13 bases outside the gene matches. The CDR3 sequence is CASSYRAAGASEQYF. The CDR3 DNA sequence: TGTGCCAGCAGCTACAGGGCAGCGGGAGCTTCCGAGCAGTACTTC.

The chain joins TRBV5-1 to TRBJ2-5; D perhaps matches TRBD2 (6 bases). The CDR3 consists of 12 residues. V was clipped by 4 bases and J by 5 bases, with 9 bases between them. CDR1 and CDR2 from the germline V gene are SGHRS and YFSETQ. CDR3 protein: CASSRDSETQYF. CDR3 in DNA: TGCGCCAGCAGCCGGGACTCCGAGACCCAGTACTTC.

This chain's CDR3 is CASSLERGVRGYTF. CDR3 in DNA: TGTGCCAGCAGCTTGGAGCGGGGAGTTCGTGGCTACACCTTC. This chain connects TRBV5-4 to TRBJ1-2; D is undetermined. From germline, CDR1 is SGHNT and CDR2 YYREEE (reference sequence). There are 14 residues in the CDR3. Trimming took off 0 bases at V and 7 bases at J, with 13 bases between the two ends.

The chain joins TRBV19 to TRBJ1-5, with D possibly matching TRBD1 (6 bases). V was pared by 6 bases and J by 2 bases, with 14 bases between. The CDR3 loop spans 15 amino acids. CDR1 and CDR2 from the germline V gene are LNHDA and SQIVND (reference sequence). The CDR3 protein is CASRITGMGNQPQHF. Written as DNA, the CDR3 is TGTGCCAGTAGAATAACAGGGATGGGCAATCAGCCCCAGCATTTT.

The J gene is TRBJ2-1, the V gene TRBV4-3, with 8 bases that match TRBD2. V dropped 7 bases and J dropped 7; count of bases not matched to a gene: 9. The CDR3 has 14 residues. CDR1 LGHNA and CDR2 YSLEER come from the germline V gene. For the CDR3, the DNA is TGCGCCAGCACCTGGGCGGGGGGTAGAAATGAGCAGTTCTTC. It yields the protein CASTWAGGRNEQFF.

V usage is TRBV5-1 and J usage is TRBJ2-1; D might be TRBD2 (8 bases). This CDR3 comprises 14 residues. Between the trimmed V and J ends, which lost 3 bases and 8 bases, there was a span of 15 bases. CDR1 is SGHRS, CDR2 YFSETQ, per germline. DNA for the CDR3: TGCGCCAGCAGCTCGGGACTAGGGGGCGATGAGCAGTTCTTC. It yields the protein CASSSGLGGDEQFF.

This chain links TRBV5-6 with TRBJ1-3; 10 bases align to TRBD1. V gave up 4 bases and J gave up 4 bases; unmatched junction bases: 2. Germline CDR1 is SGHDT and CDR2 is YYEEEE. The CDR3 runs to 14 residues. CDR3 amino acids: CASSGTGAGNTIYF. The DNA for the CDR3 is TGTGCCAGCAGCGGGACAGGGGCCGGAAACACCATATATTTT.

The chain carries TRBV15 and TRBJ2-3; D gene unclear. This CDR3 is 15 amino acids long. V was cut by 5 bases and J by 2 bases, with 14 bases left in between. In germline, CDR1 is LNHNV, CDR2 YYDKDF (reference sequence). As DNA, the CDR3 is TGTGCCACCAGCGGCTCCGACTCCTACACAGATACGCAGTATTTT. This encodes CATSGSDSYTDTQYF.

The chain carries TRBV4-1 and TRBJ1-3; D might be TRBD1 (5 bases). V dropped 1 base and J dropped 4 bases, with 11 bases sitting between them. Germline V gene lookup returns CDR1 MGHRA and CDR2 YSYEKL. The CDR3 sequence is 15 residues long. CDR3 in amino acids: CASSQVDSDGNTIYF. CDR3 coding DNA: TGCGCCAGCAGCCAAGTTGACAGCGACGGAAACACCATATATTTT.

The CDR3 bases are TGCGCCAGCAGCCGACGTGACACGGGGAACTATGGCTACACCTTC. Translating gives CASSRRDTGNYGYTF. The gene calls are TRBV10-2 and TRBJ1-2; D is ambiguous. Germline V gives CDR1 WSHSY, CDR2 SAAADI. The CDR3 extends over 15 amino acids. Trimming took 6 bases from V and 2 from J, leaving 16 bases between them.